A single sample is the source of the 18 T cell receptor beta chains below, sequenced in a study of prognosis after radiotherapy for stage I lung cancer. Genomic DNA was subjected to two-round multiplex PCR for amplification of TCR beta CDR3. With primers specific to each TRBV and TRBJ gene, the first-round PCR was performed. A single record per CDR3 protein comes from TCRdb applying MiXCR to the multiplex PCR reads. The data hold roughly 32,000 distinct CDR3 sequences, with around 43% observed a single time. Material: PBMCs, obtained before or after stereotactic body radiation therapy (not recorded which). Receptor source: a donor aged 50 or older with non-small cell lung cancer.

This clonotype was detected a few times. This sequence joins TRBV6-2 or TRBV6-3 and TRBJ1-2, with a possible D match to TRBD1 (6 bases). Per the germline V gene, CDR1 is MNHEY and CDR2 is SVGEGT. Trimming cost V 5 bases and J 10 bases, with 17 bases left between them. The CDR3 length is 13 residues. CDR3 in amino acids: CASSEGGVMVYTF. In DNA form, the CDR3 reads TGTGCCAGCAGTGAAGGGGGGGTCATGGTCTACACCTTC.

V and J are TRBV19 and TRBJ1-2; 7 bases agree with TRBD1. Germline loops: CDR1 LNHDA, CDR2 SQIVND (reference sequence). Losses at the gene ends were 2 bases for V and 0 bases for J; bases not matched to a gene: 9. The CDR3 covers 17 residues. This CDR3 reads CASSIRGRGATNYGYTF. In DNA form, the CDR3 reads TGTGCCAGTAGTATAAGGGGGCGGGGGGCAACTAACTATGGCTACACCTTC.

This clonotype has a count of ten or more. CDR3 loop: CASSPSHRAGSNEKLFF. CDR3 nucleotide sequence: TGTGCCAGCAGCCCCTCCCACAGGGCTGGTTCTAATGAAAAACTGTTTTTT. The V gene is TRBV12-3 or TRBV12-4, the J gene TRBJ1-4; D may be TRBD1 (6 bases). The CDR3 consists of 17 residues. The V end lost 6 bases, the J end lost 3 bases, and 20 bases lay between the germline ends.

Regarding this clonotype: Possible read error: a much larger clone is one base away. The rearrangement uses TRBV6-1 and TRBJ1-2; 12 positions match TRBD1. Germline CDR1 and CDR2: MNHNS and SASEGT. There are 14 residues in the CDR3. This CDR3 reads CASKGTGGSYGYNF. In DNA, the CDR3 is TGTGCCAGCAAAGGGACAGGGGGCAGCTATGGCTACAACTTC.

At least ten counts were recorded for this clonotype. The rearrangement joins TRBV5-5 to TRBJ2-7; TRBD2 is a possible D gene (6 bases). V shed 4 bases and J shed 4 bases, with 15 bases lying between them. The CDR3 spans 14 residues. From germline, CDR1 is SGHKS and CDR2 YYEKEE (reference sequence). This CDR3 reads CASSPGLAGYEQYF. CDR3 sequence (DNA): TGTGCCAGCAGCCCGGGCCTGGCGGGATACGAGCAGTACTTC.

In its sample, this clonotype was seen many times. V gene TRBV6-2 or TRBV6-3 combines with J gene TRBJ1-2; possibly TRBD1 for D (6 bases). Trimming shortened V by 4 bases and J by 5 bases, and 14 bases separated the two germline ends. CDR1 is MNHEY and CDR2 is SVGEGT in the germline V gene. This CDR3 spans 14 amino acids. The CDR3 reads CASSSEGVQYGYTF. Written as DNA, the CDR3 is TGTGCCAGCAGTTCCGAGGGGGTTCAATATGGCTACACCTTC.

V gene TRBV12-3 or TRBV12-4 combines with J gene TRBJ1-5, with D maybe TRBD1 (5 bases). Trimming removed 4 bases from V and 5 bases from J, with 21 bases in between. The CDR3 is made up of 17 amino acids. The CDR3 reads CASSSRPTGTGYQPQHF. CDR3 DNA: TGTGCCAGCAGTTCTAGGCCTACGGGGACGGGTTATCAGCCCCAGCATTTT.

This clonotype was seen repeatedly, ten times or more. The chain couples TRBV4-1 to TRBJ1-1; D is unclear. The CDR3 runs to 13 residues. Germline CDR1 and CDR2: MGHRA and YSYEKL. Trimming shortened V by 4 bases and J by 6 bases, and 12 bases separated the two germline ends. The CDR3 DNA is TGCGCCAGCAGCCCCCGGGAGGCGTCTGAAGCTTTCTTT. It specifies CASSPREASEAFF.

The rearrangement links TRBV2 to TRBJ2-3; D unresolved. Trimming stripped 6 bases from V and 5 bases from J, with 9 bases between. Germline V lookup: CDR1 SNHLY, CDR2 FYNNEI. The CDR3 consists of 12 residues. In DNA form, the CDR3 reads TGTGCCAGCAGGATAGGAGAAGATACGCAGTATTTT. Its protein product is CASRIGEDTQYF.

This clonotype has a count of ten or more. The DNA for the CDR3 is TGTGCCAGCCGAGGACAGGGGTCTTGGGATACGCAGTATTTT. It specifies CASRGQGSWDTQYF. The chain couples TRBV2 to TRBJ2-3; 9 nucleotides match TRBD1. Germline V lookup: CDR1 SNHLY, CDR2 FYNNEI. The CDR3 extends over 14 amino acids. Unmatched junction bases numbered 9, after V lost 8 bases and J lost 6 bases.

This clonotype was detected ten times or more. The CDR3 here is CAIRAGTSGYYEQYF. CDR3 sequence (DNA): TGTGCCATCAGAGCAGGGACTAGCGGATACTACGAGCAGTACTTC. This chain connects TRBV10-3 to TRBJ2-7, with 11 bases aligning to TRBD2. This CDR3 is built from 15 residues. V trimming: 6 bases; J trimming: 3 bases; junction bases outside the gene matches: 7. Germline V gene sequence: CDR1 ENHRY, CDR2 SYGVKD.

This clonotype was detected many times. The chain is built from TRBV28 and TRBJ1-4; TRBD1 matches 8 bases. The length of the CDR3 is 15 residues. The germline CDR1 and CDR2 sequences are MDHEN and SYDVKM. Unmatched junction bases numbered 4, after V lost 1 base and J lost 6 bases. In DNA, the CDR3 is TGTGCCAGCAGTTTATTTTCAGGGGGCGATGAAAAACTGTTTTTT. The encoded protein is CASSLFSGGDEKLFF.

This clonotype was counted at least ten times. The V and J genes are TRBV11-2 and TRBJ2-7; D gene uncertain. The length of the CDR3 is 15 residues. CDR1 and CDR2 (germline): SGHAT, FQNNGV. The V and J ends lost 1 base and 0 bases respectively, with 10 bases between them. The CDR3 reads CASSLGPGPSYEQYF. The CDR3 coding sequence is TGTGCCAGCAGCTTAGGGCCCGGGCCCTCCTACGAGCAGTACTTC. Together with reference TRBV11-2 and TRBJ2-7, the CDR3 gives the full variable domain: EAGVAQSPRYKIIEKRQSVAFWCNPISGHATLYWYQQILGQGPKLLIQFQNNGVVDDSQLPKDRFSAERLKGVDSTLKIQPAKLEDSAVYLCASSLGPGPSYEQYFGPGTRLTVT.

By sample share, this clonotype is medium-sized. The genes are TRBV28 and TRBJ1-2; 7 bases agree with TRBD1. This CDR3 contains 13 residues. Looked up from germline, CDR1 is MDHEN and CDR2 is SYDVKM. The V gene end was trimmed by 7 bases and the J gene end by 4 bases; junction bases not matched to a gene: 6. In nucleotides, the CDR3 is TGTGCCAGCATTCCCCGGGACAGCTATGGCTACACCTTC. It codes for CASIPRDSYGYTF.

The V call is TRBV5-1, the J call TRBJ2-5; D unclear. CDR3 length: 13 amino acids. Germline-derived CDR1 and CDR2 are SGHRS and YFSETQ. Trimming took 5 bases from V and 6 from J, leaving 14 bases between them. The CDR3 bases are TGCGCCAGCAGATTCGACATGGGGAAGACCCAGTACTTC. It codes for CASRFDMGKTQYF.

Comment on this clonotype: This sequence may be a read error, since a much larger clone differs from it by one base. This chain joins TRBV7-9 and TRBJ1-4; perhaps TRBD1 as D (6 bases). Germline V gives CDR1 SEHNR, CDR2 FQNEAQ (reference sequence). The CDR3 is made up of 14 amino acids. Trimming removed 7 bases from V and 10 bases from J, with 19 bases in between. The DNA of the CDR3 is TGTGCCAGCACCAGGGGAGGAGGGGCACTAAAACTGTTTTTT. It yields the protein CASTRGGGALKLFF. Looking up the rest from reference TRBV7-9 and TRBJ1-4 gives the full variable domain: DTGVSQNPRHKITKRGQNVTFRCDPISEHNRLYWYRQTLGQGPEFLTYFQNEAQLEKSRLLSDRFSAERPKGSFSTLEIQRTEQGDSAMYLCASTRGGGALKLFFGSGTQLSVL.

This clonotype has a count of ten or more. The J gene is TRBJ1-1, the V gene TRBV11-2; no firm D call. The germline V gene encodes CDR1 SGHAT and CDR2 FQNNGV. Trimming stripped 3 bases from V and 1 base from J, with 6 bases between. The CDR3 consists of 13 residues. The CDR3 here is CASSLVQNTEAFF. In DNA form, the CDR3 reads TGTGCCAGCAGCTTGGTCCAGAACACTGAAGCTTTCTTT.

Note on this clonotype: A read error may be the cause here, since a much bigger clone is one base away. The chain recombines TRBV29-1 with TRBJ2-3, with D hard to call. Trimming left V 4 bases short and J 0 bases short, with 5 bases between. Germline V lookup: CDR1 SQVTM, CDR2 ANQGSEA. This CDR3 spans 12 amino acids. CDR3 in DNA: TGCAGCGTTGCTTGGAGCACAGATACGCAGTATTTT. Protein: CSVAWSTDTQYF.